The next 13 T cell receptor beta chains were all read from a single sample in a study of T cell responses to AZD1222 COVID-19 vaccine. Assay: immunoSEQ multiplex PCR; the TCRdb copy retains only in-frame clones and omits some. The table has 110,000 or so clones, more than 70% seen once; the top ten hold roughly 18%. The sequences come from peripheral blood, collected on day 0 of AZD1222 vaccination. Source of these receptors: an adult in good health.

The V gene is TRBV14, the J gene TRBJ1-2, with 9 positions matching TRBD1. The CDR3 has 12 amino acids. Germline CDR1 is SGHDN and CDR2 is FVKESK. The trim removed 5 bases at V and 8 bases at J, leaving 3 bases unmatched. CDR3 loop: CASSWTGVGYTF. The CDR3 DNA is TGTGCCAGCAGCTGGACAGGGGTCGGCTACACCTTC.

The chain links TRBV7-3 to TRBJ2-5; D may be TRBD1 or TRBD2 (5 bases each). The CDR3 runs 14 residues. The germline V and J ends were trimmed by 5 bases and 1 base, with 11 bases remaining between them. Germline values: CDR1 SGHTA, CDR2 FQGTGA. The CDR3 sequence is CASSQAGAQETQYF. Here the CDR3 DNA reads TGTGCCAGCAGCCAAGCCGGGGCCCAAGAGACCCAGTACTTC.

This clone has just one count. The V call is TRBV2, the J call TRBJ2-5; 12 bases map to TRBD2. Germline CDR1 and CDR2: SNHLY and FYNNEI. CDR3 length: 16 residues. Trimming cost V 4 bases and J 4 bases; bases outside gene matches: 7. CDR3 bases: TGTGCCAGCAGTGGGGGACTAGCGGGCTCCCGAGAGACCCAGTACTTC. It encodes CASSGGLAGSRETQYF.

This clone was counted a single time. The chain carries TRBV5-8 and TRBJ1-4, with TRBD1 matching over 7 bases. Trimming at V came to 2 bases and at J to 5 bases, leaving 15 bases not matched to a gene. CDR3 size: 18 residues. Germline CDR1 reads SGHTS; CDR2 reads YDEGEE. In DNA form, the CDR3 reads TGTGCCAGCAGCTTCCAGGGACAGTGGAATTTCGGAAATGAAAAACTGTTTTTT. It translates to CASSFQGQWNFGNEKLFF. The full variable domain, its missing parts supplied by reference TRBV5-8 and TRBJ1-4, is EAGVTQSPTHLIKTRGQQATLRCSPISGHTSVYWYQQALGLGLQFLLWYDEGEERNRGNFPPRFSGRQFPNYSSELNVNALELEDSALYLCASSFQGQWNFGNEKLFFGSGTQLSVL.

The chain joins TRBV5-1 to TRBJ1-4, with 9 bases that match TRBD1. CDR1 is SGHRS, CDR2 YFSETQ, per germline. V lost 4 bases and J lost 6; bases outside the gene matches: 7. The CDR3 has 15 residues. The CDR3 nucleotides are TGCGCCAGCAGCGTACAGGGGGCAAATTATGAAAAACTGTTTTTT. It translates to CASSVQGANYEKLFF.

CDR3 bases: TGTGCCAGCAGTTACCTGGGACAGGGCCACAATGAGCAGTTCTTC. This gives the protein CASSYLGQGHNEQFF. This rearrangement joins TRBV6-5 to TRBJ2-1; 9 bases match TRBD1. V was pared by 2 bases and J by 5 bases, with 4 bases of the junction left unmatched. Germline values: CDR1 MNHEY, CDR2 SVGAGI. The CDR3 runs to 15 residues.

This chain joins TRBV7-7 and TRBJ2-1, with D tentatively TRBD2 (6 bases). Germline CDR1 is SSHAT and CDR2 is FNYEAQ (reference sequence). The ends were cut back, 1 base at V and 4 bases at J, with 8 bases in the middle. This CDR3 has 14 amino acids. The CDR3, as DNA: TGTGCCAGCAGCTTAGGGGGGACTTACAATGAGCAGTTCTTC. It translates to CASSLGGTYNEQFF.

The CDR3 DNA sequence: TGTGCCAGCAGGGAGGGGGGTCTGAAGGATACGCAGTATTTT. This codes for CASREGGLKDTQYF. The chain uses TRBV11-3 and TRBJ2-3; D possibly matches TRBD1 or TRBD2 (6 bases each). Germline V gene sequence: CDR1 SGHNT, CDR2 YENEEA. Trimming removed 6 bases from V and 6 bases from J, with 16 bases in between. This CDR3 is built from 14 residues.

CDR3 residues: CASSAGDRENSPLHF. DNA for the CDR3: TGTGCCAGCAGCGCGGGAGACAGGGAGAATTCACCCCTCCACTTT. The J gene is TRBJ1-6, the V gene TRBV7-9; TRBD1 matches 7 bases. Germline trimming cut 5 bases from V and 7 bases from J; bases unmatched to any gene: 8. Germline V gene lookup returns CDR1 SEHNR and CDR2 FQNEAQ (reference sequence). This CDR3 is built from 15 residues.

The V call is TRBV13, the J call TRBJ2-3; TRBD2 aligns across 12 bases. V lost 4 bases and J lost 0; bases outside the gene matches: 5. Looked up from germline, CDR1 is PRHDT and CDR2 is FYEKMQ (reference sequence). This CDR3 comprises 17 residues. The CDR3 reads CASSSGTSGPSTDTQYF. CDR3 nucleotides: TGTGCCAGCAGCTCCGGGACTAGCGGGCCGAGCACAGATACGCAGTATTTT.

The chain links TRBV5-1 to TRBJ1-1, with 7 bases that match TRBD1. CDR1 and CDR2 from the germline V gene are SGHRS and YFSETQ. This CDR3 has 14 amino acids. Unmatched junction bases numbered 8, after V lost 5 bases and J lost 4 bases. The CDR3 loop reads CASRYTGVVTEAFF. Here the CDR3 DNA reads TGCGCCAGCAGGTATACAGGGGTTGTCACTGAAGCTTTCTTT. The full variable domain, with the rest looked up from reference TRBV5-1 and TRBJ1-1, is KAGVTQTPRYLIKTRGQQVTLSCSPISGHRSVSWYQQTPGQGLQFLFEYFSETQRNKGNFPGRFSGRQFSNSRSEMNVSTLELGDSALYLCASRYTGVVTEAFFGQGTRLTVV.

The table lists this clone with a count of one. The genes are TRBV6-5 and TRBJ2-7; possibly TRBD1 or TRBD2 for D (5 bases each). The V gene lost 6 bases and the J gene lost 7 bases, with 19 bases spanning the gap. In germline, CDR1 is MNHEY, CDR2 SVGAGI. The CDR3 has 14 residues. CDR3 loop: CASSQGWGMREQYF. As DNA, the CDR3 is TGTGCCAGCAGCCAGGGCTGGGGGATGAGGGAGCAGTACTTC.

The chain carries TRBV5-1 and TRBJ1-4; the D is unclear. Germline values: CDR1 SGHRS, CDR2 YFSETQ. This CDR3 comprises 15 residues. Deletions cut 0 bases from V and 4 bases from J, with 10 bases between. Written as DNA, the CDR3 is TGCGCCAGCAGCTTGGAAGGGTTGGGTAATGAAAAACTGTTTTTT. This translates into CASSLEGLGNEKLFF. The full variable domain, rest sourced from reference TRBV5-1 and TRBJ1-4, is KAGVTQTPRYLIKTRGQQVTLSCSPISGHRSVSWYQQTPGQGLQFLFEYFSETQRNKGNFPGRFSGRQFSNSRSEMNVSTLELGDSALYLCASSLEGLGNEKLFFGSGTQLSVL.